This T cell receptor (beta chain) was obtained from a study of cytomegalovirus exposure and HLA in healthy donors. The CDR3 is made up of 14 amino acids. Germline CDR1 SEHNR, CDR2 FQNEAQ (reference sequence). With regard to this clone: The antigen remains unidentified.

Each donor's status was that of a healthy bone marrow donor. In the PCR, 60 Vbeta and 13 Jbeta primers were used. Per the study methods: Among the unique TCR beta chains that a later analysis counted, about 81 million in all, approximately 12 million were shared. Some clones are missing from TCRdb's copy, which holds only in-frame ones; the method was immunoSEQ multiplex PCR. V and J calls and clone size are given by that table; D and trimming were obtained from the DNA. The sample shows around 82,000 clones, 78% of them seen only once. Findings and limits, study-wide: The study flagged about 160 TCR beta chains as cytomegalovirus-associated.

Sequencing was carried out using PBMCs. The sequence was collected from a male donor in good health and CMV-seropositive. The V gene is TRBV7-9, the J gene TRBJ2-5; 8 bases agree with TRBD1. The closer fit of TRBJ2-7 to the DNA end suggests the J call may be wrong. CDR3 nucleotides: TGTGCCAGCAGCTACGGACAGGGAATCTACGAGCAGTACTTC. Encoded protein: CASSYGQGIYEQYF.